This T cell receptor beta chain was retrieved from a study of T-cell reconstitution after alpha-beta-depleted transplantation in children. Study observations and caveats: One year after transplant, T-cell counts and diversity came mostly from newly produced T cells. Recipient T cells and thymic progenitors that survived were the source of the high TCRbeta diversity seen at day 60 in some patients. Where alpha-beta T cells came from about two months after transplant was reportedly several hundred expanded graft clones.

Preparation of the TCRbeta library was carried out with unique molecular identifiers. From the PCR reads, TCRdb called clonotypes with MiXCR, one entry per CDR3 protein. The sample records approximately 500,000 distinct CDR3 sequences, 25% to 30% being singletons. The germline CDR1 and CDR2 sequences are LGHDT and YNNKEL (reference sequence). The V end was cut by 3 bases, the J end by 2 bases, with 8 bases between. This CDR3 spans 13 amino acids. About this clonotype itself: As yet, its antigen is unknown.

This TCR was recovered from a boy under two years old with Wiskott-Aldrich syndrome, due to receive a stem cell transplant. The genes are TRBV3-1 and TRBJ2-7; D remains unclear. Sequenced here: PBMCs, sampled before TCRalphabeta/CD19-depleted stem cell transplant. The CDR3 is CASSHPETYEQYF. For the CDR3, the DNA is TGTGCCAGCAGCCACCCAGAGACCTACGAGCAGTACTTC.